Following are 22 T cell receptor beta chains from one sample sequenced in a study of regulatory T cells in long-lasting Graves disease. Building the TCR beta libraries relied on iRepertoire HTBI primers, and CDR3 regions underwent Arm-PCR. One entry per CDR3 protein results from TCRdb running MiXCR on the multiplex PCR reads. The sample lists 550,000 or so distinct CDR3 sequences, about 12% seen once, with roughly 8.9% in the top ten. Time point defined: newly diagnosed GD, antithyroid drugs for less than 3 months. PBMC-extracted RNA yielded the TCR library. This sample was shared with a second study, whose subject was T cells in Graves' hyperthyroidism and ophthalmopathy.

Sequenced material: peripheral blood mononuclear cells (PBMCs), taken at new diagnosis, from a patient treated with antithyroid drugs. These receptors came from a woman aged 25 to 39 with Graves disease.

This clonotype was observed a few times. V usage is TRBV7-9 and J usage is TRBJ2-1; TRBD1 aligns across 8 bases. Unmatched junction bases numbered 3, after V lost 11 bases and J lost 0 bases. CDR3 size: 13 residues. From germline, CDR1 is SEHNR and CDR2 FQNEAQ (reference sequence). DNA for the CDR3: TGTGCCGCCGACAGGGGCTCCTACAATGAGCAGTTCTTC. It translates to CAADRGSYNEQFF.

Regarding this clonotype: This may come from a read error, since a much larger clone is one base off. The rearrangement joins TRBV5-1 to TRBJ1-6; TRBD1 matches at 8 bases. V lost 3 bases to trimming and J lost 10 bases; unmatched junction nucleotides: 12. The germline V gene encodes CDR1 SGHRS and CDR2 YFSETQ. The CDR3 is 16 residues long. CDR3 in amino acids: CASSSTGDVVGSPLHF. The CDR3, as DNA: TGCGCCAGCAGCTCGACAGGGGATGTGGTGGGGTCACCCCTCCACTTT.

This clonotype was recorded many times. The chain has TRBV2 and TRBJ2-1, with 7 bases matching TRBD1. The CDR3 sequence is 14 residues long. Germline CDR1 reads SNHLY; CDR2 reads FYNNEI. The trim removed 8 bases at V and 5 bases at J, leaving 9 bases unmatched. The CDR3 sequence: CASETGTADNEQFF. CDR3 nucleotide sequence: TGTGCCAGCGAGACCGGGACAGCAGACAATGAGCAGTTCTTC. Variable domain in full (rest from reference TRBV2 and TRBJ2-1): EPEVTQTPSHQVTQMGQEVILRCVPISNHLYFYWYRQILGQKVEFLVSFYNNEISEKSEIFDDQFSVERPDGSNFTLKIRSTKLEDSAMYFCASETGTADNEQFFGPGTRLTVL.

This clonotype was detected many times. The rearrangement links TRBV28 to TRBJ2-1; no firm D call. This CDR3 region has 19 residues. Germline lookup yields CDR1 MDHEN and CDR2 SYDVKM. V was shortened by 3 bases and J by 0 bases, with 21 bases between the two germline ends. CDR3 sequence (DNA): TGTGCCAGCAGTTTTTCTCCGTCATCGGCAAGGAGCTCCTACAATGAGCAGTTCTTC. Protein: CASSFSPSSARSSYNEQFF.

This clonotype was counted many times. The chain has TRBV11-2 and TRBJ1-1; D is possibly TRBD1 (5 bases). Trimming removed 5 bases from V and 8 bases from J, with 21 bases in between. CDR3 length equals 15 residues. Germline CDR1 and CDR2: SGHAT and FQNNGV. Here the CDR3 DNA reads TGTGCCAGCAGCCTCTATGGGGCCAGTCAGAGGGAAGCTTTCTTT. The encoded protein is CASSLYGASQREAFF.

This clonotype came up a few times. The chain couples TRBV19 to TRBJ2-3; TRBD2 aligns across 8 bases. CDR3 length equals 14 residues. Germline loops: CDR1 LNHDA, CDR2 SQIVND (reference sequence). J was trimmed by 2 bases and V by 10 bases; bases with no gene match: 8. The CDR3 loop reads CATNRGGPTDTQYF. In DNA form, the CDR3 reads TGTGCCACCAACCGGGGGGGCCCCACAGATACGCAGTATTTT.

The CDR3, as DNA: TGTGCCTGGAGTTTACACAGGACCTATGGCTACACCTTC. It yields the protein CAWSLHRTYGYTF. The chain combines TRBV30 with TRBJ1-2; possible D gene TRBD1, 5 bases. V shed 2 bases and J shed 4 bases, with 11 bases lying between them. The length of the CDR3 is 13 residues. The germline gives CDR1 GTSNPN, CDR2 SVGIG (reference sequence).

The sample holds a few counts of this clonotype. The CDR3, as DNA: TGTGCCAGCAGCTCCCCACAGGGGGCGACTTGGGAGCAGTACTTC. Its protein is CASSSPQGATWEQYF. The rearrangement links TRBV12-3 or TRBV12-4 to TRBJ2-7, with TRBD1 matching 9 bases. The CDR3 contains 15 residues. The J segment lost 7 bases and the V segment lost 6 bases, leaving 13 bases of the junction unmatched.

This clonotype showed up many times. A read error may account for a junction end that differs from germline. The genes are TRBV7-2 and TRBJ2-5; 10 bases agree with TRBD2. This CDR3 comprises 14 residues. Germline V gene sequence: CDR1 SGHTA, CDR2 FQGNSA. The CDR3 protein is CASSLAGARETQYF. CDR3 DNA sequence: TGTGCCAGCAGCCTAGCGGGAGCGAGAGAGACCCAGTACTTC.

This chain connects TRBV19 to TRBJ2-1, with TRBD2 as a possible D gene (6 bases). Germline V gene data show CDR1 as LNHDA and CDR2 as SQIVND (reference sequence). The CDR3 covers 12 residues. Between the trimmed V and J ends, which lost 5 bases and 10 bases, there was a span of 12 bases. As DNA, the CDR3 is TGTGCCAGTAGTCCGAGGACTATAGAGCAGTTCTTC. This codes for CASSPRTIEQFF.

This clonotype was detected many times. This chain uses TRBV28 with TRBJ1-1; TRBD1 agrees at 10 bases. With V trimmed by 5 bases and J by 5 bases, 8 bases remained unmatched. The CDR3 is 15 amino acids. CDR1 and CDR2 (germline): MDHEN, SYDVKM. This CDR3 is CASSSRQGAGTEAFF. CDR3 in DNA: TGTGCCAGCAGTAGTAGACAGGGGGCGGGGACTGAAGCTTTCTTT.

This clonotype was counted ten times or more. DNA of the CDR3: TGTGCCAGCAGCGGAGGGCCTGGATACTACGAGCAGTACTTC. Amino acid sequence: CASSGGPGYYEQYF. The chain uses TRBV7-8 and TRBJ2-7, with D possibly TRBD2 on 6 matching bases. CDR3 length: 14 amino acids. The ends were cut back, 5 bases at V and 3 bases at J, with 14 bases in the middle. CDR1 is SGHVS, CDR2 FQNEAQ, per germline.

This clonotype was detected many times. The chain is built from TRBV7-3 and TRBJ2-5; D is uncertain. Trimming took 1 base from V and 9 from J, leaving 12 bases between them. Germline V gives CDR1 SGHTA, CDR2 FQGTGA. The CDR3 runs to 13 residues. CDR3 amino acids: CASSLNRHEAQYF. The CDR3 bases are TGTGCCAGCAGCTTAAATCGGCATGAGGCCCAGTACTTC.

V usage is TRBV19 and J usage is TRBJ2-6, with a tentative D call TRBD1 (5 bases). Germline V lookup: CDR1 LNHDA, CDR2 SQIVND (reference sequence). Trimming shortened V by 8 bases and J by 2 bases, and 7 bases separated the two germline ends. CDR3 length equals 13 residues. The CDR3 DNA sequence: TGTGCCAGTCTAGGGGCTGGGGCCAACGTCCTGACTTTC. Its translation is CASLGAGANVLTF.

Comments on this clonotype: The junction shows a germline mismatch at one end, possibly a read error. The rearrangement joins TRBV5-1 to TRBJ1-1; D unresolved. The CDR3 contains 14 residues. Germline V gene data show CDR1 as SGHRS and CDR2 as YFSETQ. Here the CDR3 DNA reads TGCGCCGGCAGCTTGGCCGCGGCGAACACTGAAGCTTTCTTT. Protein: CAGSLAAANTEAFF.

Many counts were recorded for this clonotype. The genes are TRBV20-1 and TRBJ2-2, with 8 bases lining up with TRBD2. V shed 6 bases and J 7 bases; nucleotides not matched to a gene: 7. Germline loops: CDR1 DFQATT, CDR2 SNEGSKA (reference sequence). This CDR3 has 13 amino acids. The CDR3 DNA sequence: TGCAGTGCCCCAGCGGGAGCGGTCGGGGAGCTGTTTTTT. Translating gives CSAPAGAVGELFF.

The table lists this clonotype with many counts. This chain connects TRBV29-1 to TRBJ2-7; D is uncertain. This CDR3 region has 11 residues. V shed 4 bases and J shed 3 bases, with 7 bases lying between them. Germline lookup yields CDR1 SQVTM and CDR2 ANQGSEA. CDR3 in amino acids: CSVADVYEQYF. The CDR3 bases are TGCAGCGTTGCGGATGTCTACGAGCAGTACTTC.

In this sample, this clonotype turned up a few times. The chain recombines TRBV10-3 with TRBJ2-3; 14 bases are a match to TRBD2. The J segment lost 4 bases and the V segment lost 6 bases, leaving 9 bases of the junction unmatched. The CDR3 contains 17 residues. Germline assignment: CDR1 ENHRY and CDR2 SYGVKD. CDR3 coding DNA: TGTGCCATCAGACGCTCAGGACTAGCGGGAGGAGCAGATACGCAGTATTTT. Its protein is CAIRRSGLAGGADTQYF.

There are many counts of this clonotype. The V gene is TRBV7-6, the J gene TRBJ2-1, with TRBD2 matching 12 bases. The CDR3 contains 17 residues. CDR1 is SGHVS, CDR2 FNYEAQ, per germline. Trimming cost V 4 bases and J 5 bases; bases outside gene matches: 9. The DNA of the CDR3 is TGTGCCAGCAGCTACCCATATCGGACTAGCGGGAACAATGAGCAGTTCTTC. This translates into CASSYPYRTSGNNEQFF.

The table lists this clonotype with many counts. V and J are TRBV6-5 and TRBJ1-2, with a tentative D call TRBD1 (6 bases). The germline V gene has CDR1 MNHEY and CDR2 SVGAGI. The germline V and J ends were trimmed by 0 bases and 4 bases, with 18 bases remaining between them. This CDR3 has 17 amino acids. Written as DNA, the CDR3 is TGTGCCAGCAGTTACTCGGCTTACAGGGTCTTAGGCTATGGCTACACCTTC. Protein product: CASSYSAYRVLGYGYTF.

This clonotype was counted between two and nine times. CDR3 loop: CASSPELAQNEQFF. The CDR3 bases are TGTGCCAGCAGCCCCGAGCTAGCGCAAAATGAGCAGTTCTTC. The chain has TRBV7-9 and TRBJ2-1; a possible D gene is TRBD2 (6 bases). The V gene lost 5 bases and the J gene lost 7 bases, with 15 bases spanning the gap. The CDR3 consists of 14 residues. Germline CDR1 is SEHNR and CDR2 is FQNEAQ (reference sequence). The full variable domain, completed using reference TRBV7-9 and TRBJ2-1, is DTGVSQNPRHKITKRGQNVTFRCDPISEHNRLYWYRQTLGQGPEFLTYFQNEAQLEKSRLLSDRFSAERPKGSFSTLEIQRTEQGDSAMYLCASSPELAQNEQFFGPGTRLTVL.

This clonotype was seen repeatedly, ten times or more. The genes are TRBV28 and TRBJ1-2; D remains ambiguous. Germline CDR1 reads MDHEN; CDR2 reads SYDVKM. The CDR3 contains 15 residues. The V end lost 5 bases, the J end lost 2 bases, and 15 bases lay between the germline ends. The CDR3: CASSPTPYGNYGYTF. CDR3 DNA: TGTGCCAGCAGTCCTACCCCTTATGGGAACTATGGCTACACCTTC.